This T cell receptor (beta chain) was obtained from a study of blood T cell repertoires in COVID-19. Overall study context: Acute-phase and convalescent COVID-19 samples originated in the United States, Italy and Spain. T cells, B-cell-depleted T cells, or PBMCs supplied cDNA or gDNA.

This clone was seen only once. Per the original methods: Estimated nucleated cell counts came from reference gene primer amplification. The repertoire was sequenced with immunoSEQ multiplex PCR; TCRdb's copy has only in-frame clones and lacks some. V and J calls plus clone size are reproduced from that table; the DNA served to infer D and trimming. The profile shows about 120,000 clones, over 65% of them singletons. The V and J ends lost 3 bases and 5 bases respectively, with 4 bases between them. CDR1 and CDR2 (germline): DFQATT, SNEGSKA (reference sequence). CDR3 size: 10 residues. The sample comprised peripheral blood. The sequence derives from a man aged 55 to 69 with acute or convalescent COVID-19. This sequence joins TRBV20-1 and TRBJ2-5; D unresolved. CDR3 amino acids: CSARRETQYF. The CDR3 DNA is TGCAGTGCTAGGAGGGAGACCCAGTACTTC.